This T cell receptor beta chain came from a study of blood T cell repertoires in COVID-19. Across the whole study: COVID-19 samples collected from the United States, Italy and Spain covered acute and convalescent phases. Sources were T cells, B-cell-depleted T cells, or PBMCs; the material itself was cDNA or gDNA.

The V gene's germline CDR1 is SGHAT and CDR2 FQNNGV. The V end lost 2 bases, the J end lost 4 bases, and 11 bases lay between the germline ends. The CDR3 is 15 amino acids. In the authors' methods: Scientists estimated how many nucleated cells there were by amplifying reference gene primers. TCRdb's table, derived via immunoSEQ multiplex PCR, lists solely in-frame clones and lacks some. V and J calls and clone size follow that table, whereas D and trimming were derived from the DNA. This table has under 55,000 clones, around 89% appearing once. What was sequenced was peripheral blood. The chain is built from TRBV11-2 and TRBJ2-2; perhaps TRBD1 as D (6 bases). This TCR came from a human donor in a cohort sampled during active COVID-19. CDR3 sequence reads: CASSLQGSTTGELFF. For the CDR3, the DNA is TGTGCCAGCAGCTTACAGGGGTCGACCACCGGGGAGCTGTTTTTT.